The next 8 T cell receptor beta chains were all read from a single sample in a study of vaccination and CD4 T cells after COVID-19. The treatment denotes: approximately 10-day PBMC culture with coronavirus spike peptide pools or control peptides (ViraFEST assay). Their target antigens are unknown. The Oncomine TCR Beta short-read assay sequenced DNA from cultured CD4+ T cells. TCRdb re-called the PCR reads with MiXCR, one entry per CDR3 protein. The table lists 20,000 or so distinct CDR3 sequences, about 30% of them singletons. Specimen: cultured CD4+ T cells from blood. The receptors were gathered from a human donor with COVID-19.

This clonotype was seen once. The rearrangement joins TRBV19 to TRBJ2-4; D is possibly TRBD1 or TRBD2 (5 bases each). This CDR3 spans 13 amino acids. V gave up 9 bases and J gave up 9 bases, with 18 bases separating them. Germline assignment: CDR1 LNHDA and CDR2 SQIVND (reference sequence). DNA of the CDR3: TGTGCCAGCGCTGGGACGGGGTCGGGCATTCAGTACTTC. It encodes CASAGTGSGIQYF.

This chain connects TRBV6-1 to TRBJ2-7; 7 positions agree with TRBD2. The CDR3 is 15 amino acids. Per germline, CDR1 MNHNS and CDR2 SASEGT. V shed 6 bases, J shed 0 bases, and the junction held 8 bases outside the gene matches. The CDR3, as DNA: TGTGCCAGCAGCCGGACCCTAGCGGCCTCCTACGAGCAGTACTTC. Amino acid sequence: CASSRTLAASYEQYF.

In DNA, the CDR3 is TGTGCCAGTAGTATTATGGGGATGAGGCAGCCCCAGCATTTT. This gives the protein CASSIMGMRQPQHF. V and J are TRBV19 and TRBJ1-5, with no clear D. Germline CDR1 reads LNHDA; CDR2 reads SQIVND (reference sequence). V was clipped by 3 bases and J by 7 bases, with 13 bases between them. The CDR3 has 14 amino acids. Full variable domain (rest looked up from reference TRBV19 and TRBJ1-5): DGGITQSPKYLFRKEGQNVTLSCEQNLNHDAMYWYRQDPGQGLRLIYYSQIVNDFQKGDIAEGYSVSREKKESFPLTVTSAQKNPTAFYLCASSIMGMRQPQHFGDGTRLSIL.

This clonotype was counted only a few times. The chain has TRBV6-1 and TRBJ2-2, with 10 bases matching TRBD2. J was trimmed by 6 bases and V by 5 bases; bases with no gene match: 6. Germline CDR1 reads MNHNS; CDR2 reads SASEGT. The length of the CDR3 is 15 residues. The CDR3 sequence is CASSQLAGGPGELFF. Here the CDR3 DNA reads TGTGCCAGCAGTCAGTTAGCGGGGGGCCCCGGGGAGCTGTTTTTT.

The chain has TRBV7-2 and TRBJ1-4; 9 nucleotides line up with TRBD1. The CDR3 covers 15 residues. The V and J ends lost 5 bases and 10 bases, in that order; junction bases with no gene match: 11. Germline V gives CDR1 SGHTA, CDR2 FQGNSA. The CDR3: CASSVGQGIGVKLFF. Written as DNA, the CDR3 is TGTGCCAGCAGCGTCGGACAGGGGATTGGCGTAAAACTGTTTTTT.

This clonotype was seen more than once but under ten times. The chain joins TRBV6-1 to TRBJ1-5; maybe TRBD1 (6 bases). V lost 7 bases, J lost 4 bases, and 11 bases lay in between. Germline CDR1 is MNHNS and CDR2 is SASEGT. The CDR3 length is 13 residues. This CDR3 reads CASITGTNQPQHF. The CDR3 nucleotides are TGTGCCAGCATCACAGGGACAAATCAGCCCCAGCATTTT.

This clonotype showed up just a few times. This sequence joins TRBV12-3 or TRBV12-4 and TRBJ1-2; D is uncertain. The CDR3 is made up of 12 amino acids. V lost 5 bases to trimming and J lost 7 bases, with 11 bases between them. CDR3 sequence: CASSPTAAGYTF. The DNA of the CDR3 is TGTGCCAGCAGTCCTACAGCTGCTGGCTACACCTTC.

The rearrangement links TRBV12-3 or TRBV12-4 to TRBJ2-7; D tentatively reads TRBD1 or TRBD2 (5 bases each). This CDR3 has 16 residues. Trimming left V 3 bases short and J 0 bases short, with 15 bases between. The CDR3: CASSLGRRISSYEQYF. CDR3 in DNA: TGTGCCAGCAGTTTGGGACGGAGAATAAGCTCCTACGAGCAGTACTTC.